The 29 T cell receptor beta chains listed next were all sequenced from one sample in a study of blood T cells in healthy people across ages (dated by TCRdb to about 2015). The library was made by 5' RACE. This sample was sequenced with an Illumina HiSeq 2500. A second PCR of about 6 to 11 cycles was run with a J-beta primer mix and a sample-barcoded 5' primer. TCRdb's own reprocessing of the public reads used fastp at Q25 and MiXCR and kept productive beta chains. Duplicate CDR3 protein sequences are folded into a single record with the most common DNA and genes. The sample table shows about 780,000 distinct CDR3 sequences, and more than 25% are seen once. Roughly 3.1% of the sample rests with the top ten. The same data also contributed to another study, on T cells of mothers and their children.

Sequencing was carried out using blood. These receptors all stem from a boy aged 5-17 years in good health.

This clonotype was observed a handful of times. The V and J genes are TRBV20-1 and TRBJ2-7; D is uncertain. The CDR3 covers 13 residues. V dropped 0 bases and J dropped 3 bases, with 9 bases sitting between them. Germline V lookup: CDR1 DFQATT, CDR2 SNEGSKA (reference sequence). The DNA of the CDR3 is TGCAGTGCTAGAGATCGGCAGGTCTACGAGCAGTACTTC. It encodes CSARDRQVYEQYF.

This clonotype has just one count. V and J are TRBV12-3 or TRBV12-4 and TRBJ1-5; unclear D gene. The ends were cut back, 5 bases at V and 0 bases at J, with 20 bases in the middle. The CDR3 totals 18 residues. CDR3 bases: TGTGCCAGCAGTCCTGGACTCGGGCCCTACGATAGCAATCAGCCCCAGCATTTT. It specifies CASSPGLGPYDSNQPQHF.

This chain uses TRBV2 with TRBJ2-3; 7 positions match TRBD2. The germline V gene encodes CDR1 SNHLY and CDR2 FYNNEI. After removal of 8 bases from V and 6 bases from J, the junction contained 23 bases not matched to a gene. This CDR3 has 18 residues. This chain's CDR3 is CASYSASGVFLSGDTQYF. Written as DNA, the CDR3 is TGTGCCAGCTATTCAGCGAGCGGGGTGTTTTTATCGGGCGATACGCAGTATTTT.

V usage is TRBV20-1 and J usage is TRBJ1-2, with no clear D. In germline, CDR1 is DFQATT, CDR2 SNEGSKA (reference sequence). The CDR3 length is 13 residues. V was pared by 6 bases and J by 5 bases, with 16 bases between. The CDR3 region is CSASSFRGYGYTF. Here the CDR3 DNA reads TGCAGTGCCTCCTCGTTTCGGGGATATGGCTACACCTTC.

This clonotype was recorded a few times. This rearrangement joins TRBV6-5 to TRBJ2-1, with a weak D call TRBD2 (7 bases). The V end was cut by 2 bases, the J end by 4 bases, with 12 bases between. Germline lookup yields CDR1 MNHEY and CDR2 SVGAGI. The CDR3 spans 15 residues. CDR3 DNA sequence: TGTGCCAGCAGTTACGTCGGGGGGCCTTACAATGAGCAGTTCTTC. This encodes CASSYVGGPYNEQFF.

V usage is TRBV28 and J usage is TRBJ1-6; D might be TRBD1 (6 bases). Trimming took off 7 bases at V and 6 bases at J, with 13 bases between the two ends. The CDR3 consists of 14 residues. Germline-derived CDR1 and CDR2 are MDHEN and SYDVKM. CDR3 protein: CASMRGGANSPLHF. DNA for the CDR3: TGTGCCAGCATGAGGGGGGGCGCTAATTCACCCCTCCACTTT.

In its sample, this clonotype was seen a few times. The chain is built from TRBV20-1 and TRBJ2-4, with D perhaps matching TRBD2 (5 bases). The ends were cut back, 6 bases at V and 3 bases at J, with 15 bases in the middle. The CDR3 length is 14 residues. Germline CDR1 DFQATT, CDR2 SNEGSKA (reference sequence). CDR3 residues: CSASGPRGKNIQYF. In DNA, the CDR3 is TGCAGTGCCTCGGGCCCCCGGGGCAAAAACATTCAGTACTTC.

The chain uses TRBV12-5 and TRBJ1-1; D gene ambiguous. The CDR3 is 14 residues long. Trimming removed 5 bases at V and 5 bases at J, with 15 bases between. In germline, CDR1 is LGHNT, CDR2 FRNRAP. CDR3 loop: CASGTPGGRTEAFF. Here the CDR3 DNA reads TGTGCTAGTGGTACCCCGGGAGGTCGGACTGAAGCTTTCTTT.

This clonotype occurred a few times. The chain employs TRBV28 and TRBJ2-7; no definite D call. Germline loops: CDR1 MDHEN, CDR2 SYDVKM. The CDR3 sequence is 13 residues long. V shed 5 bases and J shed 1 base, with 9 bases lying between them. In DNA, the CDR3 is TGTGCCAGCAGTCAGGCAGCGTCCTACGAGCAGTACTTC. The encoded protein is CASSQAASYEQYF.

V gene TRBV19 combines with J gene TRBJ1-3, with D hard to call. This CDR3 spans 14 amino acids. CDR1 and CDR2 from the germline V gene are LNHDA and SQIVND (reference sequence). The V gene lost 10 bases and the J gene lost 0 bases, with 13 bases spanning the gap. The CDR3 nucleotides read TGTGCCATCCACTTGACTTACTCTGGAAACACCATATATTTT. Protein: CAIHLTYSGNTIYF.

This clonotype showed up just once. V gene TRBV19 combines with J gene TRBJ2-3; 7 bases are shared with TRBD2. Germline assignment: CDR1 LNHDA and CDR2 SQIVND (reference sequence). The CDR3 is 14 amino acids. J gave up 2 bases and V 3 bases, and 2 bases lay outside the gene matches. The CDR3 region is CASSIGGFTDTQYF. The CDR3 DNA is TGTGCCAGTAGTATCGGGGGGTTCACAGATACGCAGTATTTT.

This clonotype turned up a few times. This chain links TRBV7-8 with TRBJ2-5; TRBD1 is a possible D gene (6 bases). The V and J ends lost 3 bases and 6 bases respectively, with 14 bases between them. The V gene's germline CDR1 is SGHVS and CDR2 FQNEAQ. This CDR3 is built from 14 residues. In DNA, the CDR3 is TGTGCCAGCAGCTTCCCGCTGGGGGCGAAGACCCAGTACTTC. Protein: CASSFPLGAKTQYF.

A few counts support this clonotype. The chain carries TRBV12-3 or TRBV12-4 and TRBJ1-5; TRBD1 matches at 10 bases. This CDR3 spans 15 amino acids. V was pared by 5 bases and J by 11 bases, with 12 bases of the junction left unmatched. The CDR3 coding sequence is TGTGCCAGCAGTAACCCCGGGACAGGGGTTAGGGCCCAGCATTTT. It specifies CASSNPGTGVRAQHF.

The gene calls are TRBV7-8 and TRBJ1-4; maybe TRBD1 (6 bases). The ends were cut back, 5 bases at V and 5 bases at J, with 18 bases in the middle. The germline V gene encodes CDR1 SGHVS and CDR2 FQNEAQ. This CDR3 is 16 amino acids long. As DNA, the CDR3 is TGTGCCAGCAGCCCGACAGGCGGGGGGCGGAATGAAAAACTGTTTTTT. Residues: CASSPTGGGRNEKLFF.

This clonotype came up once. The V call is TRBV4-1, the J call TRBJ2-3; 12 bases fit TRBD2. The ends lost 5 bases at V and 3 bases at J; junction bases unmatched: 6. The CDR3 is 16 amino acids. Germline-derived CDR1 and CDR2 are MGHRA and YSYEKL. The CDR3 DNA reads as TGCGCCAGCAGCTTTCGACTAGCGGGAGTGACAGATACGCAGTATTTT. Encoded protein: CASSFRLAGVTDTQYF.

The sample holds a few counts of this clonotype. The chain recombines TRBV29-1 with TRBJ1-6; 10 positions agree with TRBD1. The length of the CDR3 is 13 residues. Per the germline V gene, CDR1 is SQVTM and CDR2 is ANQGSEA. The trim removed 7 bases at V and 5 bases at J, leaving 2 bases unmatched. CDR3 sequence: CSAGTGDNSPLHF. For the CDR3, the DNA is TGCAGCGCTGGGACAGGGGATAATTCACCCCTCCACTTT.

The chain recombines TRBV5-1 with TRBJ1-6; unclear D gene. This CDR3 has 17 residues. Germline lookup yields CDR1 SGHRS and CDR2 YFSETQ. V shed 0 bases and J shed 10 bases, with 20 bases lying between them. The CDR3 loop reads CASSLGAVRVIWSPLHF. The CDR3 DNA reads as TGCGCCAGCAGCTTGGGGGCAGTTCGAGTGATTTGGTCACCCCTCCACTTT.

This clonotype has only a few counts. The CDR3 DNA is TGTGCCAGCAGTCGAGCAGAGGGGCGAAACATTCAGTACTTC. Amino acids: CASSRAEGRNIQYF. The chain employs TRBV3-1 and TRBJ2-4, with D perhaps TRBD1 or TRBD2 (5 bases each). The CDR3 has 14 amino acids. Trimming cost V 6 bases and J 6 bases, with 15 bases left between them. CDR1 is LGHDT, CDR2 YNNKEL, per germline (reference sequence).

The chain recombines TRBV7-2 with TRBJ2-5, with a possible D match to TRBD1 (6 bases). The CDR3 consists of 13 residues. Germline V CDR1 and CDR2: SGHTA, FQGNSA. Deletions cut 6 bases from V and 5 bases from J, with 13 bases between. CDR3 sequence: CASRLQGRETQYF. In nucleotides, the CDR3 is TGTGCCAGCAGATTACAGGGTCGGGAGACCCAGTACTTC. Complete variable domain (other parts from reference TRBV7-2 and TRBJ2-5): GAGVSQSPSNKVTEKGKDVELRCDPISGHTALYWYRQSLGQGLEFLIYFQGNSAPDKSGLPSDRFSAERTGGSVSTLTIQRTQQEDSAVYLCASRLQGRETQYFGPGTRLLVL.

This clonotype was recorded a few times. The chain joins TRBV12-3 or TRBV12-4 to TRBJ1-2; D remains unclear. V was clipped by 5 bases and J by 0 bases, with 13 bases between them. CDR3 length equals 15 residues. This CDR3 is CASSPPDGANYGYTF. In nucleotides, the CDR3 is TGTGCCAGCAGTCCCCCTGACGGAGCTAACTATGGCTACACCTTC.

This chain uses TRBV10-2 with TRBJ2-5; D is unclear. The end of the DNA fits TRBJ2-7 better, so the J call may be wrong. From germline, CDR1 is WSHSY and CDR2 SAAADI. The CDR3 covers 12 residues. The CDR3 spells CASTWNSYEQYF. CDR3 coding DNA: TGCGCCAGCACATGGAACTCCTACGAGCAGTACTTC.

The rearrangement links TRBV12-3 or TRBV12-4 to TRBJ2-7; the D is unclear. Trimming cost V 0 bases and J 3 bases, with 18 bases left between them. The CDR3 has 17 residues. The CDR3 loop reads CASSLARRVGPDYEQYF. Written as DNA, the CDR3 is TGTGCCAGCAGTTTAGCCCGCCGGGTAGGACCGGACTACGAGCAGTACTTC.

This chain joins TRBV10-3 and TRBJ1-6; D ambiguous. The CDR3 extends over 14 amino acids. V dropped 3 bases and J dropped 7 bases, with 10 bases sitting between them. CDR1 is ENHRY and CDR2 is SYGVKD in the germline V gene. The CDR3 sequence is CAISDRDNNSPLHF. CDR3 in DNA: TGTGCCATCAGTGACCGAGATAACAATTCACCCCTCCACTTT.

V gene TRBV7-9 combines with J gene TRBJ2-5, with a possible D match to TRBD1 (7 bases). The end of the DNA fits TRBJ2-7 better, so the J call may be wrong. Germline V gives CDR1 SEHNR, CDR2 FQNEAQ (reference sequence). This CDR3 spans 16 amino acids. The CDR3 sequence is CASSLDGGTHRGEQYF. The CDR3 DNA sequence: TGTGCCAGCAGCTTAGATGGGGGGACTCACAGGGGCGAGCAGTACTTC.

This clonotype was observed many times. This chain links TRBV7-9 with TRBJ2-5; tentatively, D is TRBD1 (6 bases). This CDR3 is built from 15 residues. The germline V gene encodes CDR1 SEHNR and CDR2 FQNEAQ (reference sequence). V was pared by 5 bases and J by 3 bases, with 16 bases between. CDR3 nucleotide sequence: TGTGCCAGCAGCCCCGACAGGACCTCCGAAGAGACCCAGTACTTC. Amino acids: CASSPDRTSEETQYF. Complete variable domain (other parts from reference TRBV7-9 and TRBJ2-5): DTGVSQNPRHKITKRGQNVTFRCDPISEHNRLYWYRQTLGQGPEFLTYFQNEAQLEKSRLLSDRFSAERPKGSFSTLEIQRTEQGDSAMYLCASSPDRTSEETQYFGPGTRLLVL.

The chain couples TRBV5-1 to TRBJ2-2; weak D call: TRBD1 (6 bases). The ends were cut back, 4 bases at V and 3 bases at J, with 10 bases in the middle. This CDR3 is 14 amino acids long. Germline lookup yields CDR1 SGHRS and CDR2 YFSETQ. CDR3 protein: CASSLNRDTGELFF. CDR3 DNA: TGCGCCAGCAGCCTAAACAGGGACACCGGGGAGCTGTTTTTT.

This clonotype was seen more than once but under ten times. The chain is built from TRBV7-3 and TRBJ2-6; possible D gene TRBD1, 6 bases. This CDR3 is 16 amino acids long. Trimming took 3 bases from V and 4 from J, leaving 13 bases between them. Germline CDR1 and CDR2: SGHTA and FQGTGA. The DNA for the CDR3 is TGTGCCAGCAGCTTGACAGGCATGGAGGGGGCCAACGTCCTGACTTTC. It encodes CASSLTGMEGANVLTF.

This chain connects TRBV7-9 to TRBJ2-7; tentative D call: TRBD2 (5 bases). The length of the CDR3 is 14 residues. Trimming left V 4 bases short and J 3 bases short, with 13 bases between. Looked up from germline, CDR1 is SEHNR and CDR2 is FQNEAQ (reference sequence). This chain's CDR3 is CASSSPGWLYEQYF. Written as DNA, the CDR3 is TGTGCCAGCAGCTCCCCGGGGTGGCTCTACGAGCAGTACTTC.

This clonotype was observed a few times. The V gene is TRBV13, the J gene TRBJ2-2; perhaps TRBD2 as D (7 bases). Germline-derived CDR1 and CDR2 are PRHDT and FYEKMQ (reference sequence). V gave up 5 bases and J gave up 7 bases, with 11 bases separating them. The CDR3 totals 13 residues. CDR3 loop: CASSGGAVGELFF. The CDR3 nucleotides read TGTGCCAGCAGCGGGGGGGCCGTCGGGGAGCTGTTTTTT.